These 18 T cell receptor beta chains came from one sample sequenced in a study of cytomegalovirus exposure and HLA in healthy donors. A multiplex PCR was run with 60 Vbeta primers and 13 Jbeta primers. TCRdb's copy holds only in-frame clones and misses some; the assay was immunoSEQ multiplex PCR. The data show around 150,000 clones, over 75% seen once. Sequencing was done on a sample of PBMCs. All receptors derive from a man aged 25-40 years in good health and CMV-seropositive.

The rearrangement uses TRBV27 and TRBJ2-5; TRBD1 matches at 8 bases. The J call may not be correct, given that the DNA end is closer to TRBJ2-7. This CDR3 contains 14 residues. CDR1 and CDR2 (germline): MNHEY, SMNVEV (reference sequence). The DNA of the CDR3 is TGTGCCAGCAGACGGACAGGGCCGGTCTACGAGCAGTACTTC. Protein: CASRRTGPVYEQYF.

This CDR3 is CSVASGSGETQYF. The CDR3 bases are TGCAGCGTAGCTAGCGGGAGTGGAGAGACCCAGTACTTC. The chain joins TRBV29-1 to TRBJ2-5; 10 bases are a match to TRBD2. V lost 6 bases and J lost 4; bases outside the gene matches: 5. Per germline, CDR1 SQVTM and CDR2 ANQGSEA. The CDR3 has 13 residues.

CDR3 DNA sequence: TGTGCCAGCAGCCCCCAGACAGGGAAGAATGAAAAACTGTTTTTT. Amino acid sequence: CASSPQTGKNEKLFF. This sequence joins TRBV7-2 and TRBJ1-4; TRBD1 aligns across 7 bases. Germline assignment: CDR1 SGHTA and CDR2 FQGNSA. The V and J ends lost 5 bases and 5 bases, in that order; junction bases with no gene match: 8. This CDR3 spans 15 amino acids.

In its sample, this clone was seen once. The rearrangement uses TRBV7-2 and TRBJ1-2; D is possibly TRBD1 (6 bases). V lost 0 bases, J lost 4 bases, and 12 bases lay in between. This CDR3 has 15 residues. Germline V gene data show CDR1 as SGHTA and CDR2 as FQGNSA. In nucleotides, the CDR3 is TGTGCCAGCAGCTTAGCACAGGGAGTCGGCTATGGCTACACCTTC. The encoded protein is CASSLAQGVGYGYTF.

The rearrangement uses TRBV4-1 and TRBJ2-7; D may be TRBD2 (5 bases). Germline values: CDR1 MGHRA, CDR2 YSYEKL. The CDR3 has 14 amino acids. Trimming cost V 1 base and J 2 bases, with 9 bases left between them. Here the CDR3 DNA reads TGCGCCAGCAGCCAAGCGGGGAATACCTACGAGCAGTACTTC. Amino acids: CASSQAGNTYEQYF.

The chain links TRBV7-2 to TRBJ2-3, with D possibly being TRBD1 (6 bases). The CDR3 contains 15 residues. CDR1 SGHTA and CDR2 FQGNSA come from the germline V gene. V shed 2 bases and J shed 2 bases, with 11 bases lying between them. The CDR3 reads CASSLNSGVTDTQYF. In DNA, the CDR3 is TGTGCCAGCAGCTTAAACTCAGGGGTCACAGATACGCAGTATTTT.

The rearrangement links TRBV6-1 to TRBJ2-5; 9 nucleotides agree with TRBD2. This CDR3 is built from 15 residues. Germline V gives CDR1 MNHNS, CDR2 SASEGT. Unmatched junction bases numbered 2, after V lost 1 base and J lost 2 bases. In DNA form, the CDR3 reads TGTGCCAGCAGTGAAGGGGCGGGGGGGCAAGAGACCCAGTACTTC. Translated, it gives CASSEGAGGQETQYF.

V is TRBV2 and J is TRBJ1-2; 8 nucleotides line up with TRBD1. CDR1 is SNHLY, CDR2 FYNNEI, per germline. Trimming took 9 bases from V and 4 from J; bases not matched to a gene: 10. The CDR3 has 14 residues. The CDR3 here is CASTPGQEFYGYTF. In DNA, the CDR3 is TGTGCCAGTACTCCGGGACAGGAGTTCTATGGCTACACCTTC.

The chain joins TRBV4-1 to TRBJ1-1; D remains ambiguous. V was trimmed by 3 bases and J by 1 base, leaving 6 bases between them. The CDR3 spans 13 residues. Germline CDR1 and CDR2: MGHRA and YSYEKL. CDR3: CASSHTENTEAFF. CDR3 nucleotides: TGCGCCAGCAGCCATACAGAGAACACTGAAGCTTTCTTT.

The rearrangement joins TRBV5-6 to TRBJ2-1; 8 bases align to TRBD2. Trimming cost V 2 bases and J 5 bases; bases outside gene matches: 6. CDR3 length: 15 residues. Germline V gene sequence: CDR1 SGHDT, CDR2 YYEEEE. CDR3 in amino acids: CASSLGIAGHNEQFF. In DNA form, the CDR3 reads TGTGCCAGCAGCTTAGGTATAGCGGGACACAATGAGCAGTTCTTC.

The J gene is TRBJ2-1, the V gene TRBV28, with TRBD2 matching over 13 bases. V gave up 5 bases and J gave up 7 bases; unmatched junction bases: 14. Germline V gene lookup returns CDR1 MDHEN and CDR2 SYDVKM. The CDR3 loop spans 18 amino acids. The CDR3 DNA is TGTGCCAGCAGTCTACTAGCGGGAGGGCCCCTTTTCACTAATGAGCAGTTCTTC. Translated, it gives CASSLLAGGPLFTNEQFF.

The chain links TRBV7-9 to TRBJ2-2; tentatively, D is TRBD2 (6 bases). V was trimmed by 5 bases and J by 0 bases, leaving 10 bases between them. Germline lookup yields CDR1 SEHNR and CDR2 FQNEAQ (reference sequence). This CDR3 has 15 amino acids. CDR3 sequence reads: CASSRSGSNTGELFF. CDR3 DNA sequence: TGTGCCAGCAGCCGTAGCGGATCGAACACCGGGGAGCTGTTTTTT.

The rearrangement uses TRBV30 and TRBJ2-7, with D hard to call. CDR3 length: 13 residues. Germline V lookup: CDR1 GTSNPN, CDR2 SVGIG (reference sequence). The germline V and J ends were trimmed by 1 base and 3 bases, with 10 bases remaining between them. The CDR3 region is CAWSGLGYYEQYF. CDR3 DNA: TGTGCCTGGAGTGGGCTAGGATACTACGAGCAGTACTTC.

The chain employs TRBV6-1 and TRBJ2-5; TRBD1 might be the D (5 bases). The V gene lost 10 bases and the J gene lost 5 bases, with 17 bases spanning the gap. Germline CDR1 and CDR2: MNHNS and SASEGT. The CDR3 length is 13 residues. The CDR3 DNA is TGTGCCACCGACGAGACAGCCTGGGAGACCCAGTACTTC. This codes for CATDETAWETQYF.

This clone was recorded a few times. The identical CDR3 is also encoded by other nucleotide sequences in the sample. The chain combines TRBV27 with TRBJ1-5; D unclear. Germline V gives CDR1 MNHEY, CDR2 SMNVEV (reference sequence). This CDR3 spans 14 amino acids. The germline V and J ends were trimmed by 3 bases and 3 bases, with 9 bases remaining between them. The CDR3 nucleotides read TGTGCCAGCAGTTTCGGAGCAGACAATCAGCCCCAGCATTTT. Translated: CASSFGADNQPQHF.

This chain uses TRBV5-1 with TRBJ2-3; D is uncertain. This CDR3 comprises 16 residues. V lost 0 bases, J lost 6 bases, and 17 bases lay in between. CDR1 is SGHRS and CDR2 is YFSETQ in the germline V gene. CDR3 protein: CASSLGANPGLDTQYF. In nucleotides, the CDR3 is TGCGCCAGCAGCTTGGGGGCCAACCCCGGTCTTGATACGCAGTATTTT.

The rearrangement uses TRBV5-4 and TRBJ2-7; 9 bases are a match to TRBD1. V dropped 0 bases and J dropped 6; count of bases not matched to a gene: 7. Germline assignment: CDR1 SGHNT and CDR2 YYREEE (reference sequence). CDR3 size: 15 residues. The CDR3 DNA sequence: TGTGCCAGCAGCTTGGCGACAGGGGGATGGGTCGAGCAGTACTTC. Translation: CASSLATGGWVEQYF.

This clone appeared a single time. The rearrangement uses TRBV4-1 and TRBJ2-1; 9 bases align to TRBD2. Germline assignment: CDR1 MGHRA and CDR2 YSYEKL. This CDR3 comprises 15 residues. After removal of 4 bases from V and 6 bases from J, the junction contained 7 bases not matched to a gene. CDR3 protein: CASSPREGHINEQFF. The CDR3 coding sequence is TGCGCCAGCAGCCCGCGGGAGGGCCACATCAATGAGCAGTTCTTC.